The 24 T cell receptor beta chains listed next were all sequenced from one sample in a study of blood T cells in healthy people across ages. Primers used in a second PCR of roughly 7 to 12 cycles were a sample-barcoded 5' primer and a J-beta primer mix. TCRdb itself ran the 5' RACE reads through MiXCR, one entry per CDR3 protein. The sample contains around 1.5 million distinct CDR3 sequences, approximately 38% of which appear only once. Material for sequencing was blood. The receptors come from a woman younger than 35 in good health.

The V call is TRBV6-6, the J call TRBJ1-5; no firm D call. The V end was cut by 0 bases, the J end by 0 bases, with 3 bases between. The CDR3 is 14 residues long. Germline CDR1 and CDR2: MNHNY and SVGAGI (reference sequence). The CDR3 protein is CASSYSYSNQPQHF. The CDR3 bases are TGTGCCAGCAGTTACTCGTATAGCAATCAGCCCCAGCATTTT.

The J gene is TRBJ1-4, the V gene TRBV20-1; no firm D call. Trimming took off 6 bases at V and 4 bases at J, with 15 bases between the two ends. The CDR3 runs to 14 residues. From germline, CDR1 is DFQATT and CDR2 SNEGSKA (reference sequence). The CDR3 reads CSAKLRGDNEKLFF. In DNA form, the CDR3 reads TGCAGTGCCAAATTACGCGGGGATAATGAAAAACTGTTTTTT.

V is TRBV20-1 and J is TRBJ2-3; D is possibly TRBD2 (5 bases). The CDR3 length is 13 residues. Germline lookup yields CDR1 DFQATT and CDR2 SNEGSKA (reference sequence). Trimming removed 6 bases from V and 9 bases from J, with 19 bases in between. CDR3 in DNA: TGCAGTGCCCCAAAGCAGTCCCCGGGGACGCAGTATTTT. Amino acid sequence: CSAPKQSPGTQYF.

This clonotype was counted between two and nine times. This chain connects TRBV5-5 to TRBJ1-2, with D possibly matching TRBD1 (6 bases). Germline loops: CDR1 SGHKS, CDR2 YYEKEE (reference sequence). V lost 1 base and J 2 bases, leaving 15 bases between the germline ends. This CDR3 comprises 16 residues. The CDR3 is CASSLKGRGSNYGYTF. CDR3 nucleotide sequence: TGTGCCAGCAGCTTGAAGGGGAGGGGGTCCAACTATGGCTACACCTTC.

This rearrangement joins TRBV3-1 to TRBJ2-7, with D possibly being TRBD2 (5 bases). Germline V gives CDR1 LGHDT, CDR2 YNNKEL (reference sequence). V lost 7 bases and J lost 7, with 17 bases in between. This CDR3 contains 13 residues. The CDR3 loop reads CASTSLGNNEQYF. In DNA, the CDR3 is TGTGCCAGCACCTCACTAGGAAACAATGAGCAGTACTTC.

This sequence joins TRBV28 and TRBJ2-7, with TRBD1 matching over 8 bases. V was clipped by 5 bases and J by 3 bases; unmatched bases: 6. Germline loops: CDR1 MDHEN, CDR2 SYDVKM. The CDR3 contains 14 residues. The CDR3 region is CASSAETGVYEQYF. DNA for the CDR3: TGTGCCAGCAGTGCCGAGACAGGGGTCTACGAGCAGTACTTC.

This sequence joins TRBV6-1 and TRBJ2-4; D unclear. V lost 5 bases, J lost 13 bases, and 18 bases lay in between. The CDR3 spans 13 residues. The germline CDR1 and CDR2 sequences are MNHNS and SASEGT. This CDR3 reads CASSSVGRKGQYF. The CDR3 nucleotides are TGTGCCAGCAGTTCGGTCGGACGGAAAGGGCAGTACTTC.

This clonotype was recorded at least ten times. The chain has TRBV25-1 and TRBJ2-1, with D tentatively TRBD1 (5 bases). There are 11 residues in the CDR3. V shed 8 bases and J shed 7 bases, with 9 bases lying between them. The germline CDR1 and CDR2 sequences are MGHDK and SYGVNS. The CDR3 DNA sequence: TGTGCCAGCTTAGGGGTTAATGAGCAGTTCTTC. The encoded protein is CASLGVNEQFF.

The chain couples TRBV11-2 to TRBJ2-3; D unresolved. V gave up 5 bases and J gave up 4 bases, with 16 bases separating them. This CDR3 spans 15 amino acids. Per the germline V gene, CDR1 is SGHAT and CDR2 is FQNNGV. The CDR3 DNA reads as TGTGCCAGCAGCATAGGCCCCTATGGGGCAGATACGCAGTATTTT. Its protein is CASSIGPYGADTQYF.

This clonotype occurred a few times. This chain joins TRBV6-5 and TRBJ2-1; D ambiguous. The CDR3 spans 15 residues. CDR1 is MNHEY and CDR2 is SVGAGI in the germline V gene. Trimming shortened V by 5 bases and J by 0 bases, and 11 bases separated the two germline ends. The CDR3 DNA is TGTGCCAGCAGTCAGGTGTTAAGCTCCTACAATGAGCAGTTCTTC. Its protein is CASSQVLSSYNEQFF.

For this clonotype: A read error may produce the germline difference seen at one junction end. V usage is TRBV12-3 or TRBV12-4 and J usage is TRBJ1-1, with 9 positions matching TRBD1. The CDR3 is 14 amino acids. The CDR3 DNA is TGTGCCAGCAGTGCCGGGACAGGGAACCCTGAAGCTTTCTTT. Protein sequence: CASSAGTGNPEAFF.

This clonotype was seen only once. The rearrangement joins TRBV12-3 or TRBV12-4 to TRBJ2-5; tentative D call: TRBD1 (5 bases). V was pared by 6 bases and J by 2 bases, with 13 bases between. There are 14 residues in the CDR3. DNA for the CDR3: TGTGCCAGCAGACCTAGAGACAGACAAGAGACCCAGTACTTC. This translates into CASRPRDRQETQYF.

This chain joins TRBV20-1 and TRBJ2-1; 11 bases fit TRBD2. This CDR3 region has 17 residues. The V gene's germline CDR1 is DFQATT and CDR2 SNEGSKA (reference sequence). Trimming cost V 0 bases and J 4 bases; bases outside gene matches: 8. The CDR3 here is CSARDPFGTSGYNEQFF. CDR3 bases: TGCAGTGCTAGAGATCCCTTCGGGACTAGCGGATACAATGAGCAGTTCTTC.

V and J are TRBV14 and TRBJ1-2; 7 nucleotides align to TRBD1. The CDR3 totals 14 residues. V gave up 1 base and J gave up 7 bases; unmatched junction bases: 6. From germline, CDR1 is SGHDN and CDR2 FVKESK. CDR3 region: CASSQVEGALGYTF. The CDR3, as DNA: TGTGCCAGCAGCCAAGTGGAGGGGGCGCTTGGCTACACCTTC.

A few counts support this clonotype. The gene calls are TRBV20-1 and TRBJ2-1, with D possibly matching TRBD2 (7 bases). The CDR3 covers 14 residues. The germline CDR1 and CDR2 sequences are DFQATT and SNEGSKA (reference sequence). Trimming left V 6 bases short and J 6 bases short, with 18 bases between. The CDR3: CSAPPGGRLNEQFF. The CDR3 DNA reads as TGCAGTGCCCCACCGGGGGGCAGACTCAATGAGCAGTTCTTC.

J is TRBJ2-3 and V is TRBV27, with D unclear. Germline-derived CDR1 and CDR2 are MNHEY and SMNVEV (reference sequence). This CDR3 has 15 residues. Trimming stripped 3 bases from V and 1 base from J, with 11 bases between. The CDR3 DNA reads TGTGCCAGCAGTTTGGTACTAACCCGCACAGATACGCAGTATTTT. Encoded protein: CASSLVLTRTDTQYF.

V is TRBV27 and J is TRBJ2-1; 9 positions match TRBD2. After removal of 4 bases from V and 4 bases from J, the junction contained 5 bases not matched to a gene. The CDR3 length is 15 residues. Per germline, CDR1 MNHEY and CDR2 SMNVEV (reference sequence). The CDR3 coding sequence is TGTGCCAGCAGTTCCGAGACTAGCGGATACAATGAGCAGTTCTTC. Translated, it gives CASSSETSGYNEQFF.

This clonotype was counted a few times. The gene calls are TRBV7-3 and TRBJ2-4; D unresolved. V dropped 2 bases and J dropped 0 bases, with 14 bases sitting between them. Germline V gene lookup returns CDR1 SGHTA and CDR2 FQGTGA. The CDR3 covers 17 residues. In DNA, the CDR3 is TGTGCCAGCAGCTTAGCCCCCTTTGGGGAAGCCAAAAACATTCAGTACTTC. It yields the protein CASSLAPFGEAKNIQYF.

On this clonotype: The junction shows a germline mismatch at one end, possibly a read error. The genes are TRBV19 and TRBJ1-6; TRBD1 is a possible D gene (6 bases). The V gene's germline CDR1 is LNHDA and CDR2 SQIVND (reference sequence). The CDR3 spans 15 residues. The CDR3 sequence is CASAGVSSYNSPPHF. In nucleotides, the CDR3 is TGTGCCAGCGCAGGGGTGAGCTCCTATAATTCACCCCCCCACTTT.

This chain uses TRBV30 with TRBJ1-2; 11 bases map to TRBD1. This CDR3 has 14 residues. Germline CDR1 reads GTSNPN; CDR2 reads SVGIG (reference sequence). Losses at the gene ends were 8 bases for V and 7 bases for J; bases not matched to a gene: 12. CDR3 sequence: CAGEPGQGGRGYTF. DNA for the CDR3: TGTGCCGGAGAGCCGGGACAGGGGGGTCGTGGCTACACCTTC. The full variable domain, in which reference TRBV30 and TRBJ1-2 provide the parts outside the CDR3, is SQTIHQWPATLVQPVGSPLSLECTVEGTSNPNLYWYRQAAGRGLQLLFYSVGIGQISSEVPQNLSASRPQDRQFILSSKKLLLSDSGFYLCAGEPGQGGRGYTFGSGTRLTVV.

The table lists this clonotype with a few counts. CDR3 sequence reads: CSVEDEETYEQYF. The CDR3 DNA is TGCAGCGTTGAAGATGAGGAGACCTACGAGCAGTACTTC. The chain couples TRBV29-1 to TRBJ2-7; D not resolved. With 0 bases removed from V and 2 bases from J, the gap between germline ends came to 8 bases. Germline values: CDR1 SQVTM, CDR2 ANQGSEA. The CDR3 has 13 residues.

The chain links TRBV3-1 to TRBJ2-5; either TRBD1 or TRBD2 may supply D (5 bases each). The J call is doubtful: the DNA matches TRBJ2-7 better. The CDR3 has 15 residues. Germline lookup yields CDR1 LGHDT and CDR2 YNNKEL (reference sequence). The CDR3 sequence is CASSQGGPGGNEQYF. The CDR3 bases are TGTGCCAGCAGCCAAGGGGGACCGGGCGGCAACGAGCAGTACTTC.

The chain joins TRBV29-1 to TRBJ1-5; 9 nucleotides match TRBD1. From germline, CDR1 is SQVTM and CDR2 ANQGSEA. The junction had 3 bases not matched to a gene; V was cut back by 5 bases and J by 1 base. The CDR3 has 14 residues. The CDR3 DNA reads TGCAGCGTTTGGACAGGGGCGAGCAATCAGCCCCAGCATTTT. Its protein is CSVWTGASNQPQHF.

The genes are TRBV6-2 or TRBV6-3 and TRBJ2-5; no definite D call. V lost 3 bases, J lost 11 bases, and 10 bases lay in between. The CDR3 extends over 11 amino acids. Germline V gene sequence: CDR1 MNHEY, CDR2 SVGEGT. Written as DNA, the CDR3 is TGTGCCAGCAGTTATAGTATCCAGCAGTACTTC. It translates to CASSYSIQQYF.